Below, 23 T cell receptor beta chains from the same sample are listed, as sequenced in a study of T cell repertoires in cytomegalovirus infection. Using its own MiXCR run on the reads, TCRdb lists one record per CDR3 protein. Of more than 300,000 distinct CDR3 sequences listed, roughly 34% are singletons. The antigens of these receptors remain unknown. The source material was cultured PBMCs, sampled from culture after CMV antigen stimulation. The receptor set was obtained from a human donor in good health (CMV status not recorded). Some clones in this sample may be carry-over from other donors' samples.

The chain carries TRBV28 and TRBJ2-2; no clear D gene. The CDR3 length is 14 residues. Trimming took off 6 bases at V and 1 base at J, with 9 bases between the two ends. Germline CDR1 and CDR2: MDHEN and SYDVKM. CDR3 amino acids: CASRTGQNTGELFF. As DNA, the CDR3 is TGTGCCAGCAGAACCGGGCAGAACACCGGGGAGCTGTTTTTT.

The chain carries TRBV20-1 and TRBJ2-3; 11 bases line up with TRBD2. Germline V gene lookup returns CDR1 DFQATT and CDR2 SNEGSKA (reference sequence). The V and J ends lost 3 bases and 5 bases, in that order; junction bases with no gene match: 7. CDR3 size: 15 residues. The CDR3 sequence is CSASSLAGDLDTQYF. Here the CDR3 DNA reads TGCAGTGCTAGTTCACTAGCGGGAGATCTAGATACGCAGTATTTT.

This clonotype was recorded a few times. The CDR3 bases are TGCAGCGTTAAATCTCCTGGGACAGTTTCCTACGAGCAGTACTTC. Translation gives CSVKSPGTVSYEQYF. The genes are TRBV29-1 and TRBJ2-7, with 7 bases that match TRBD1. The CDR3 extends over 15 amino acids. CDR1 is SQVTM and CDR2 is ANQGSEA in the germline V gene. V was pared by 5 bases and J by 1 base, with 11 bases of the junction left unmatched.

This clonotype has more than one count but fewer than ten. Written as DNA, the CDR3 is TGTGCCAGCAGCCCCCTAGACAGCCAAGAGACCCAGTACTTC. It yields the protein CASSPLDSQETQYF. V is TRBV12-3 or TRBV12-4 and J is TRBJ2-5; D perhaps matches TRBD1 (5 bases). Trimming removed 6 bases from V and 1 base from J, with 12 bases in between. CDR3 length equals 14 residues.

This chain connects TRBV11-3 to TRBJ2-1; the D gene is possibly TRBD2 (6 bases). The CDR3 is made up of 14 amino acids. The V end was cut by 5 bases, the J end by 5 bases, with 13 bases between. Germline assignment: CDR1 SGHNT and CDR2 YENEEA. Here the CDR3 reads CASSPGLNNNEQFF. CDR3 in DNA: TGTGCCAGCAGCCCCGGACTAAATAACAATGAGCAGTTCTTC.

This chain links TRBV6-2 or TRBV6-3 with TRBJ2-7, with D perhaps matching TRBD2 (5 bases). The CDR3 runs to 16 residues. Germline V gene lookup returns CDR1 MNHEY and CDR2 SVGEGT. Trimming stripped 8 bases from V and 0 bases from J, with 20 bases between. The CDR3 here is CASLPGLLVPSYEQYF. The CDR3, as DNA: TGTGCCAGCCTTCCTGGGTTACTAGTCCCCTCCTACGAGCAGTACTTC.

This clonotype was seen a handful of times. V gene TRBV14 combines with J gene TRBJ2-5; D remains ambiguous. Trimming stripped 2 bases from V and 4 bases from J, with 8 bases between. The CDR3 length is 13 residues. Germline values: CDR1 SGHDN, CDR2 FVKESK. The CDR3 DNA reads as TGTGCCAGCAGCCAACGAGGACGAGAGACCCAGTACTTC. Encoded protein: CASSQRGRETQYF.

This clonotype occurred once. The rearrangement uses TRBV27 and TRBJ2-4, with 10 positions matching TRBD2. The CDR3 sequence is 13 residues long. Trimming at V came to 6 bases and at J to 8 bases, leaving 4 bases not matched to a gene. Germline V gene lookup returns CDR1 MNHEY and CDR2 SMNVEV (reference sequence). In nucleotides, the CDR3 is TGTGCCAGCAGATTAGCGGGAGGAGACATTCAGTACTTC. As protein: CASRLAGGDIQYF.

This clonotype occurred many times. The J gene is TRBJ2-1, the V gene TRBV10-3; D might be TRBD2 (6 bases). With 10 bases removed from V and 0 bases from J, the gap between germline ends came to 13 bases. CDR1 is ENHRY, CDR2 SYGVKD, per germline. The CDR3 has 14 residues. CDR3 sequence (DNA): TGTGCCACCCTTAGCGGTAGCTCCTACAATGAGCAGTTCTTC. It is translated as CATLSGSSYNEQFF.

This clonotype has only a few counts. This chain uses TRBV6-2 or TRBV6-3 with TRBJ2-5; 12 bases agree with TRBD2. Germline lookup yields CDR1 MNHEY and CDR2 SVGEGT. The CDR3 has 16 amino acids. V was clipped by 5 bases and J by 4 bases; unmatched bases: 8. This CDR3 is CASSRGPGLAGETQYF. CDR3 coding DNA: TGTGCCAGCAGTAGAGGACCGGGACTAGCGGGAGAGACCCAGTACTTC.

V gene TRBV9 combines with J gene TRBJ2-5; the D gene is possibly TRBD2 (5 bases). This CDR3 is built from 14 residues. Deletions cut 0 bases from V and 5 bases from J, with 11 bases between. Germline V CDR1 and CDR2: SGDLS, YYNGEE. CDR3 bases: TGTGCCAGCAGCGTAGAACCGGGGTACGAGACCCAGTACTTC. Its translation is CASSVEPGYETQYF.

The chain combines TRBV6-2 or TRBV6-3 with TRBJ2-5; TRBD2 matches 11 bases. The CDR3 runs 16 residues. The V and J ends lost 5 bases and 5 bases, in that order; junction bases with no gene match: 10. CDR1 is MNHEY and CDR2 is SVGEGT in the germline V gene. CDR3 sequence (DNA): TGTGCCAGCAGTACCACTAGCGGGAGATCCCGCGAGACCCAGTACTTC. Protein sequence: CASSTTSGRSRETQYF.

This clonotype was detected many times. CDR3 nucleotides: TGTGCCAGCAGCTTAGTGGGAAGAGATACGCAGTATTTT. Protein product: CASSLVGRDTQYF. V is TRBV7-2 and J is TRBJ2-3; D is unresolved. The CDR3 loop spans 13 amino acids. Germline CDR1 SGHTA, CDR2 FQGNSA. V lost 1 base and J 5 bases, leaving 7 bases between the germline ends.

V usage is TRBV19 and J usage is TRBJ2-3, with 13 positions matching TRBD2. Germline-derived CDR1 and CDR2 are LNHDA and SQIVND (reference sequence). The CDR3 is made up of 15 amino acids. V gave up 4 bases and J gave up 8 bases; unmatched junction bases: 6. The CDR3 nucleotides read TGTGCCAGTAGTACTACGGGACTAGCGGGACGTACGCAGTATTTT. It encodes CASSTTGLAGRTQYF.

There are many counts of this clonotype. This chain connects TRBV7-2 to TRBJ1-3, with TRBD1 matching over 8 bases. Germline loops: CDR1 SGHTA, CDR2 FQGNSA. The CDR3 is 20 residues long. V shed 1 base and J 1 base; nucleotides not matched to a gene: 15. CDR3 protein: CASSLGLGQGHHDSGNTIYF. Here the CDR3 DNA reads TGTGCCAGCAGCTTAGGGCTTGGACAGGGACACCACGATTCTGGAAACACCATATATTTT. Looking up the rest from reference TRBV7-2 and TRBJ1-3 gives the full variable domain: GAGVSQSPSNKVTEKGKDVELRCDPISGHTALYWYRQSLGQGLEFLIYFQGNSAPDKSGLPSDRFSAERTGGSVSTLTIQRTQQEDSAVYLCASSLGLGQGHHDSGNTIYFGEGSWLTVV.

The genes are TRBV7-2 and TRBJ1-5, with TRBD1 as a possible D gene (5 bases). Germline CDR1 is SGHTA and CDR2 is FQGNSA. Trimming left V 5 bases short and J 1 base short, with 12 bases between. The CDR3 covers 15 residues. CDR3 protein: CASSAAGTSNQPQHF. Here the CDR3 DNA reads TGTGCCAGCAGCGCCGCTGGGACCAGCAATCAGCCCCAGCATTTT.

This clonotype showed up just a few times. V usage is TRBV6-1 and J usage is TRBJ2-4; D gene unclear. Per the germline V gene, CDR1 is MNHNS and CDR2 is SASEGT. The CDR3 loop spans 12 amino acids. Trimming stripped 6 bases from V and 6 bases from J, with 9 bases between. CDR3 protein: CASSAIPNIQYF. As DNA, the CDR3 is TGTGCCAGCAGCGCAATCCCAAACATTCAGTACTTC.

This chain connects TRBV20-1 to TRBJ1-1; unclear D gene. V gave up 2 bases and J gave up 1 base, with 8 bases separating them. Germline loops: CDR1 DFQATT, CDR2 SNEGSKA (reference sequence). CDR3 length: 13 residues. The CDR3 coding sequence is TGCAGTGCTAGAAAAGACACGAACACTGAAGCTTTCTTT. This translates into CSARKDTNTEAFF.

V gene TRBV7-8 combines with J gene TRBJ1-2, with 10 bases that match TRBD1. Unmatched junction bases numbered 10, after V lost 4 bases and J lost 8 bases. The CDR3 runs to 15 residues. Germline CDR1 is SGHVS and CDR2 is FQNEAQ. This CDR3 reads CASSSNSGTGEGYTF. DNA of the CDR3: TGTGCCAGCAGCTCCAATTCCGGGACAGGGGAAGGCTACACCTTC.

Remarks on this clonotype: The junction does not match germline at one end; this may be a read error. This chain uses TRBV12-3 or TRBV12-4 with TRBJ2-7, with D hard to call. The CDR3 loop spans 14 amino acids. CDR3 amino acids: CASSSKKGEATRNF. CDR3 in DNA: TGTGCCAGCAGCTCCAAAAAAGGCGAGGCTACACGGAACTTC.

This clonotype was counted only a few times. The CDR3 DNA is TGCGCCAGCAGCCAAGACGGCAGGGGTGGGACAGATACGCAGTATTTT. Translating gives CASSQDGRGGTDTQYF. This chain links TRBV4-3 with TRBJ2-3, with TRBD1 as a possible D gene (6 bases). The CDR3 has 16 residues. In germline, CDR1 is LGHNA, CDR2 YSLEER. Deletions cut 0 bases from V and 3 bases from J, with 13 bases between.

The chain recombines TRBV7-8 with TRBJ2-2, with TRBD1 identical over 11 bases. The junction had 5 bases not matched to a gene; V was cut back by 5 bases and J by 6 bases. CDR3 length: 15 amino acids. Per germline, CDR1 SGHVS and CDR2 FQNEAQ. CDR3 in amino acids: CASSRGGQGAGELFF. The CDR3 coding sequence is TGTGCCAGCAGCCGGGGGGGACAGGGGGCCGGGGAGCTGTTTTTT.

The J gene is TRBJ2-5, the V gene TRBV28; D might be TRBD1 or TRBD2, each matching 5 bases. CDR3 length: 15 amino acids. The germline V and J ends were trimmed by 4 bases and 3 bases, with 15 bases remaining between them. Germline V CDR1 and CDR2: MDHEN, SYDVKM. CDR3 loop: CASSSAFGGEETQYF. The DNA for the CDR3 is TGTGCCAGCAGTTCAGCTTTTGGGGGAGAAGAGACCCAGTACTTC.